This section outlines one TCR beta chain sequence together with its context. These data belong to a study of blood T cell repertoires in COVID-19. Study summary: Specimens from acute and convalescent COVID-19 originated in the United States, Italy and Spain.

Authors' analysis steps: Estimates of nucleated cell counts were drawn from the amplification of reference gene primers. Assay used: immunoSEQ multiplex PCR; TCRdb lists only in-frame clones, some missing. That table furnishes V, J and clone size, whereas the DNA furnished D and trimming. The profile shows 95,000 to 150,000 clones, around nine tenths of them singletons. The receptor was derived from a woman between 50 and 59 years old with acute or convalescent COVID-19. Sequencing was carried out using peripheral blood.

The CDR3 is CASSEGYGGDEQFF. The CDR3 DNA reads as TGCGCCAGCAGTGAGGGGTATGGGGGGGATGAGCAGTTCTTC. This chain links TRBV10-2 with TRBJ2-1; 7 bases line up with TRBD2. This CDR3 has 14 amino acids. After removal of 2 bases from V and 8 bases from J, the junction contained 6 bases not matched to a gene. Per germline, CDR1 WSHSY and CDR2 SAAADI.